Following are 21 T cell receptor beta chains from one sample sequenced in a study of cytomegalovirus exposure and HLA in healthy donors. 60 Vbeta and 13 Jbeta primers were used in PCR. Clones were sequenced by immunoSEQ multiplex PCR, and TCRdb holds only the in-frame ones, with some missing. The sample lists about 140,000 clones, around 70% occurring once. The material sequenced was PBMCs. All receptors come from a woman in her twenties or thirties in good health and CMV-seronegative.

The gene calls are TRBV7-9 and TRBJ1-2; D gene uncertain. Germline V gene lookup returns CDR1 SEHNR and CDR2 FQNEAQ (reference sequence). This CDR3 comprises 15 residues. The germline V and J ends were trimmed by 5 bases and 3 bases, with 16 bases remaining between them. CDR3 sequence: CASSDSSSSDYGYTF. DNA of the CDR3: TGTGCCAGCAGCGATTCCTCCTCTTCGGACTATGGCTACACCTTC.

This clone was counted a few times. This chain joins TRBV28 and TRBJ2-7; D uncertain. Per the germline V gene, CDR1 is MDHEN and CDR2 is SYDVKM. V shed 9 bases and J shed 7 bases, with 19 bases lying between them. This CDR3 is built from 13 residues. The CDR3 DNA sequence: TGTGCCAGTCATCCCGGTGGAGCCGGGGAGCAGTACTTC. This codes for CASHPGGAGEQYF.

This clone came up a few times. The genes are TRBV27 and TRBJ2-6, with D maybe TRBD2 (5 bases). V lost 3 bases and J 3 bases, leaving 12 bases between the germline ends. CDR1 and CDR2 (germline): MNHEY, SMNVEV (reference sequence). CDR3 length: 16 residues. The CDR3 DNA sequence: TGTGCCAGCAGTTTTGAGGGCAGGCTTGGGGCCAACGTCCTGACTTTC. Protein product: CASSFEGRLGANVLTF.

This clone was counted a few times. CDR3 DNA: TGTGCCAGCAGCGGGGGACAGGCGACCTACGAGCAGTACTTC. This encodes CASSGGQATYEQYF. The chain has TRBV9 and TRBJ2-7; 8 bases are a match to TRBD1. The V segment lost 3 bases and the J segment 2 bases; nucleotides outside the gene matches: 4. The V gene's germline CDR1 is SGDLS and CDR2 YYNGEE. The CDR3 has 14 amino acids.

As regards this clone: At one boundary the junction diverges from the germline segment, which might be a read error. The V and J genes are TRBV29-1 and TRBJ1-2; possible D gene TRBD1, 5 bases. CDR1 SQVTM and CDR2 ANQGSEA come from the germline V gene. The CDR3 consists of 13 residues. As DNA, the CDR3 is TGCAGCGTCGAAGGGACTCAGAGGGATGGCTACACCTTC. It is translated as CSVEGTQRDGYTF.

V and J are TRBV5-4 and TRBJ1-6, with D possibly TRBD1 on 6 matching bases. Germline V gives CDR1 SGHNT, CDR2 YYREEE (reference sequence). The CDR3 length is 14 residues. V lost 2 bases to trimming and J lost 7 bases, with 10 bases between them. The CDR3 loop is CASSFGQKNSPLHF. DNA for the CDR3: TGTGCCAGCAGCTTTGGACAGAAGAATTCACCCCTCCACTTT.

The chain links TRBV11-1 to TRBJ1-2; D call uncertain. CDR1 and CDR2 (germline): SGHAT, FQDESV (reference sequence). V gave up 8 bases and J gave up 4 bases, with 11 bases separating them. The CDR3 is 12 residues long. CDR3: CASGQELYGYTF. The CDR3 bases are TGTGCCAGCGGGCAGGAACTCTATGGCTACACCTTC.

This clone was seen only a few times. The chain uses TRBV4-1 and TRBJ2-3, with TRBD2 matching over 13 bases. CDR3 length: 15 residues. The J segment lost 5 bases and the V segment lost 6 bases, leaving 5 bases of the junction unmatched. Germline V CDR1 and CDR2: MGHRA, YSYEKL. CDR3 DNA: TGCGCCAGCAGAAGAGGACTAGCGGGAGTAGATACGCAGTATTTT. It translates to CASRRGLAGVDTQYF.

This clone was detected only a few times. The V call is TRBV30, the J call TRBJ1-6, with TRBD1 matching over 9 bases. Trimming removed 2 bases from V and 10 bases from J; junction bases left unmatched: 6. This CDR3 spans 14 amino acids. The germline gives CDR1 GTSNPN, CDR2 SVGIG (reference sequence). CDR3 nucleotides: TGTGCCTGGAGTTTGGACAGGGGCGGCTCACCCCTCCACTTT. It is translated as CAWSLDRGGSPLHF.

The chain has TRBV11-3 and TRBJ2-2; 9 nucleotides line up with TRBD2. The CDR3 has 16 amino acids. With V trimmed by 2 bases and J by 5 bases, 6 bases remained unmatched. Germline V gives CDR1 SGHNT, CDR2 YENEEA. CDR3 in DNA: TGTGCCAGCAGCTTAATTAGCGGGAGCGGTACCGGGGAGCTGTTTTTT. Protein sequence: CASSLISGSGTGELFF.

CDR3: CASSQGEYEQYF. The CDR3, as DNA: TGTGCCAGCTCACAGGGGGAATACGAGCAGTACTTC. V and J are TRBV7-6 and TRBJ2-7; TRBD1 matches at 8 bases. The CDR3 runs 12 residues. The J segment lost 4 bases and the V segment lost 8 bases, leaving 4 bases of the junction unmatched. Looked up from germline, CDR1 is SGHVS and CDR2 is FNYEAQ.

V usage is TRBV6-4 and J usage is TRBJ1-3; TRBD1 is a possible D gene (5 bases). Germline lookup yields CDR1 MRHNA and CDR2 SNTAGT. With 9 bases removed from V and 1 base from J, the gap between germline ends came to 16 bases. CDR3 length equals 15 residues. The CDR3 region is CARTGEQGSGNTIYF. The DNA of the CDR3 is TGTGCCAGGACGGGGGAGCAAGGGTCTGGAAACACCATATATTTT.

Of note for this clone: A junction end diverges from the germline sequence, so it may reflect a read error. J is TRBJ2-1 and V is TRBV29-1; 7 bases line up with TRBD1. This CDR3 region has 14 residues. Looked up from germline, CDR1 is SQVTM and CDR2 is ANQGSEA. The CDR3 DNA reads TGCAGCGGCCACAAGGGGGCGTCCTACAATGGGCAGTTCTTC. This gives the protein CSGHKGASYNGQFF.

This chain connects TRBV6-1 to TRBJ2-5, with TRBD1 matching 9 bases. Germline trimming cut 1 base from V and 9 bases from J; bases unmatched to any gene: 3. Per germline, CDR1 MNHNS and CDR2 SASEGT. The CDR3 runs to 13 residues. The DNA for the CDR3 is TGTGCCAGCAGTGAAGTTCGACAGGGGGCCCAGTACTTC. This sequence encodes CASSEVRQGAQYF.

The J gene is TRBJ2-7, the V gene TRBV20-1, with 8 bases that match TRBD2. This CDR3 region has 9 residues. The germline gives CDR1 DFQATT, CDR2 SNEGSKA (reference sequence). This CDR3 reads CRRGAEQYV. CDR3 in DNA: TGCAGGCGGGGGGCCGAGCAGTACGTC.

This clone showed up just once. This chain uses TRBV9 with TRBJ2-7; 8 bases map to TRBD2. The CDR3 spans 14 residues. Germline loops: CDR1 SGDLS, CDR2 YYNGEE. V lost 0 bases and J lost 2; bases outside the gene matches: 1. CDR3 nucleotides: TGTGCCAGCAGCGTAGCGGGAGGGCCCTACGAGCAGTACTTC. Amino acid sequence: CASSVAGGPYEQYF. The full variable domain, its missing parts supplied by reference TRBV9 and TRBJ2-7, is DSGVTQTPKHLITATGQRVTLRCSPRSGDLSVYWYQQSLDQGLQFLIQYYNGEERAKGNILERFSAQQFPDLHSELNLSSLELGDSALYFCASSVAGGPYEQYFGPGTRLTVT.

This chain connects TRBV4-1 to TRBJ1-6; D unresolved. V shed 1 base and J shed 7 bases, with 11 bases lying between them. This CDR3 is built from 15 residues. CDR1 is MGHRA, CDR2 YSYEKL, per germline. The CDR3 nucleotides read TGCGCCAGCAGCCAAGGTCACCTGGAGAATTCACCCCTCCACTTT. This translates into CASSQGHLENSPLHF.

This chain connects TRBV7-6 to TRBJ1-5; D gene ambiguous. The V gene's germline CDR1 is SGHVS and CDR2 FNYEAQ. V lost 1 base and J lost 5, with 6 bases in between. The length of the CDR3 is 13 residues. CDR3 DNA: TGTGCCAGCAGCTTAGAACGGGATCAGCCCCAGCATTTT. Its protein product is CASSLERDQPQHF.

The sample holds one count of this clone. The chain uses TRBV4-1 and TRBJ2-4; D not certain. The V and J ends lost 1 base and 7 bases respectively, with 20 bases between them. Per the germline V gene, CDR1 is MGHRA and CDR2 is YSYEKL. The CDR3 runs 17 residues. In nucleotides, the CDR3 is TGCGCCAGCAGCCAAGGTCTAGACTCTCATCTTGGGAACATTCAGTACTTC. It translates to CASSQGLDSHLGNIQYF.

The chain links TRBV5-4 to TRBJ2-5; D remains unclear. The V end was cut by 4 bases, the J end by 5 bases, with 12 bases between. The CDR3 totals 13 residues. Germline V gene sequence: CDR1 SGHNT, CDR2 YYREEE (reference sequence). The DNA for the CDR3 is TGTGCCAGCAGCCAGCTAGATGATGAGACCCAGTACTTC. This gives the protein CASSQLDDETQYF.

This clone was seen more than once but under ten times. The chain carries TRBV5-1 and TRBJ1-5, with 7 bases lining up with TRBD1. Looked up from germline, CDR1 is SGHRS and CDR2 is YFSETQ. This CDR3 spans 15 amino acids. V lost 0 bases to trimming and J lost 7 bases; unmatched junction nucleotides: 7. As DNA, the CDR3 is TGCGCCAGCAGCTTGGAAGGGGGCGTCACGCAGCCCCAGCATTTT. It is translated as CASSLEGGVTQPQHF.